This T cell receptor (beta chain) was observed in a study of blood T cell repertoires in COVID-19. Study in general: Sample material is recorded as cDNA or gDNA derived from T cells, B-cell-depleted T cells, or PBMCs.

Per germline, CDR1 SGHAT and CDR2 FQNNGV. V lost 6 bases, J lost 1 base, and 13 bases stayed unmatched. The CDR3 contains 18 residues. Sequenced by immunoSEQ multiplex PCR; TCRdb stores in-frame clones only, minus some. The sample consists of a few hundred thousand clones, roughly 88% of them appearing once. Recruitment covered roughly 24 US areas and drew participants whose ages spanned 18 to 89 years. The V and J genes are TRBV11-2 and TRBJ1-5; TRBD1 matches 9 bases. This sequence originates from a woman aged 30 to 39 who had recovered from COVID-19. Sequencing was performed on PBMCs or T cells enriched from blood (not recorded which). The chain's CDR3 is CASRQYGTGLESNQPQHF. The CDR3 nucleotides are TGTGCCAGCAGACAATACGGGACAGGGCTTGAGAGCAATCAGCCCCAGCATTTT.